The rows below give T cell receptor beta chains drawn from one sample of a study of OX40 agonist ivuxolimab in advanced cancers. The method was immunoSEQ multiplex PCR; TCRdb's version includes in-frame clones alone and lacks a portion of them. This table holds about 55,000 clones, 80% found once. The starting material was CD4+ or CD8+ T cells sorted from blood, obtained in a trial of the OX40 agonist ivuxolimab. These receptors all stem from an adult with an advanced solid tumor such as melanoma, head and neck, liver or kidney cancer. Both conserved end residues are part of each CDR3. A D gene is named only where the DNA matches it firmly. Clone size is not always given. Where it is, it says once, few, many or a class for expanded clones.

d_call j_call clone_size v_call cdr3_nt cdr3_aa
- TRBJ2-7 - TRBV25-1 TGTGCCAGCAGTTTGTACGAGCAGTACTTC CASSLYEQYF
- TRBJ2-2 few TRBV6-5 TGTGCCAGCAGTTACTGGGGTCAGGGGAACACCGGGGAGCTGTTTTTT CASSYWGQGNTGELFF
- TRBJ2-3 once TRBV10-3 TGTGCCATCAGCGAGCCGGGTCGGAGGAGAACTAGCACAGATACGCAGTATTTT CAISEPGRRRTSTDTQYF
- TRBJ1-5 - TRBV6-1 TGTGCCAGCAGTGAAAGCCAGCTTAGCAATCAGCCCCAGCATTTT CASSESQLSNQPQHF
- TRBJ2-1 - TRBV7-3 TGTGCCAGCAGCTCCTCACAGGGCTGGGGGAATGAGCAGTTCTTC CASSSSQGWGNEQFF
- TRBJ2-5 - TRBV6-1 TGTGCCAGCAGTGAATATGGGTCCGGAGAGACCCAGTACTTC CASSEYGSGETQYF
- TRBJ1-1 few TRBV28 TGTGCCACGGCCGGCGGATTGAACACTGAAGCTTTCTTT CATAGGLNTEAFF
- TRBJ2-5 - TRBV6-1 TGTGCCAGCGCGCGCGGATCGGAGGAGACCCAGTACTTC CASARGSEETQYF
TRBD2 TRBJ2-7 - TRBV4-1 TGCGCCAGCAGCCAAGGACTAGCGGGAGGGCGTCTCCACGAGCAGTACTTC CASSQGLAGGRLHEQYF
- TRBJ2-2 - TRBV6-1 TGTGCCAGCAGTGAACAGGTCGGGGGTTTCGCCGGGGAGCTGTTTTTT CASSEQVGGFAGELFF
- TRBJ1-6 few TRBV11-2 TGTGCCAGCAGCTTAGTCCCCCCCGAGCCCCTCCACTTT CASSLVPPEPLHF
- TRBJ2-2 few TRBV18 TGTGCCAGCTCACCACCGGACGGCACCGGGGAGCTGTTTTTT CASSPPDGTGELFF
- TRBJ1-2 - TRBV20-1 TGCAGTGCGCAGACGGTCTATGGCTACACCTTC CSAQTVYGYTF
- TRBJ2-5 - TRBV6-4 TGTGCCAGCAGCCAGGAGGCGCGAGAGACCCAGTACTTC CASSQEARETQYF
- TRBJ2-3 - TRBV4-3 TGCGCCAGCAGCCAAGAACCGAGGGGTGCGGGGGCGAGCACAGATACGCAGTATTTT CASSQEPRGAGASTDTQYF
TRBD2 TRBJ2-7 few TRBV19 TGTGCCAGTAGCCGGGGGGGAGCAACCTACGAGCAGTACTTC CASSRGGATYEQYF
- TRBJ2-2 - TRBV7-2 TGTGCCAGCAGCTTAGCGCGCCGGGGGGCGGACACCGGGGAGCTGTTTTTT CASSLARRGADTGELFF
- TRBJ2-1 - TRBV6-1 TGTGCCAGCAGGGGGACCCATGGGGGTGAGCAGTTCTTC CASRGTHGGEQFF
- TRBJ2-7 - TRBV5-4 TGTGCCAGCAGCTGGGGGCTAGACAGCCCCTACGAGCAGTACTTC CASSWGLDSPYEQYF
- TRBJ2-4 - TRBV5-6 TGTGCCAGCAGCCAACCCGGGACACCCAAAAACATTCAGTACTTC CASSQPGTPKNIQYF
- TRBJ1-2 - TRBV29-1 TGCAGCGTTCTGGAGGGTGGTAACTATGGCTACACCTTC CSVLEGGNYGYTF
- TRBJ2-1 - TRBV5-1 TGCGCCAGCAGCAAGGACTGGGGTGCTAGCTACAATGAGCAGTTCTTC CASSKDWGASYNEQFF
TRBD1 TRBJ1-1 - TRBV18 TGTGCCAGCTCAGAACTCGGGACAGGGAACACTGAAGCTTTCTTT CASSELGTGNTEAFF
- TRBJ2-7 - TRBV19 TGTGCCAGTCGGAGTAGCGGCTACGAGCAGTACTTC CASRSSGYEQYF
- TRBJ1-2 - TRBV19 TGTGCCAGTAGTATTAGCCTACGATCTTACGGGTCAGGGGATGGCTACACCTTC CASSISLRSYGSGDGYTF
- TRBJ1-1 - TRBV5-4 TGTGCCAGCAGCTTTAACACTGAAGCTTTCTTT CASSFNTEAFF
- TRBJ1-3 - TRBV18 TGTGCCAGCTCCCAACAGGTTCACTCTGGAAACACCATATATTTT CASSQQVHSGNTIYF
TRBD1 TRBJ2-7 - TRBV18 TGTGCCAGCTCACCCCAGACAGGGGGCGCCGGCCACGAGCAGTACTTC CASSPQTGGAGHEQYF
- TRBJ2-7 - TRBV28 TGTGCCAGCAGTCGCCTCAGTCTTAAGTACTTC CASSRLSLKYF
TRBD2 TRBJ2-2 - TRBV11-2 TGTGCCAGCAGCTTAGCGGCGGGAGGTACCGGGGAGCTGTTTTTT CASSLAAGGTGELFF
- TRBJ2-1 - TRBV5-6 TGTGCCAGCAGCTTGGGCGGAAGCTCCTACAATGAGCAGTTCTTC CASSLGGSSYNEQFF
TRBD2 TRBJ2-5 - TRBV11-2 TGTGCCAGCAGCTTAGTCGGCCAGACTAGCGGGGGAGGAGAGACCCAGTACTTC CASSLVGQTSGGGETQYF
TRBD1 TRBJ1-2 - TRBV5-1 TGCGCCAGCAGCTTGGGGATCGGACAGGGCTATGGCTACACCTTC CASSLGIGQGYGYTF
- TRBJ1-1 - TRBV5-4 TGTGCCAGCAGCCCCCCGGGGCGCTCGACTGAAGCTTTCTTT CASSPPGRSTEAFF
- TRBJ2-5 - TRBV6-1 TGTGCCAGCAGCCCCGCCATGGCGTGGGATGGGACCCAGTACTTC CASSPAMAWDGTQYF
- TRBJ2-7 - TRBV10-2 TGCGCCAGCGGCCGTTACGAGCAGTACTTC CASGRYEQYF
- TRBJ1-5 - TRBV28 TGTGCCACCGCCGGGGACCTCTTTCAGCCCCAGCATTTT CATAGDLFQPQHF
- TRBJ1-5 - TRBV15 TGTGCCACCAGCAGGATGGGCGTGTCGGGGGATAGCAATCAGCCCCAGCATTTT CATSRMGVSGDSNQPQHF
- TRBJ2-7 - TRBV5-1 TGCGCCAGCAGCCCAAGAGGGCTAACTGGGTACGAGCAGTACTTC CASSPRGLTGYEQYF
- TRBJ1-1 - TRBV19 TGTGCCAGTAACTCCCCGGCCGGGCAGACTTTCTTT CASNSPAGQTFF
- TRBJ2-3 few TRBV7-2 TGTGCCAGCAGCTCCCTCCTCACAGATACGCAGTATTTT CASSSLLTDTQYF